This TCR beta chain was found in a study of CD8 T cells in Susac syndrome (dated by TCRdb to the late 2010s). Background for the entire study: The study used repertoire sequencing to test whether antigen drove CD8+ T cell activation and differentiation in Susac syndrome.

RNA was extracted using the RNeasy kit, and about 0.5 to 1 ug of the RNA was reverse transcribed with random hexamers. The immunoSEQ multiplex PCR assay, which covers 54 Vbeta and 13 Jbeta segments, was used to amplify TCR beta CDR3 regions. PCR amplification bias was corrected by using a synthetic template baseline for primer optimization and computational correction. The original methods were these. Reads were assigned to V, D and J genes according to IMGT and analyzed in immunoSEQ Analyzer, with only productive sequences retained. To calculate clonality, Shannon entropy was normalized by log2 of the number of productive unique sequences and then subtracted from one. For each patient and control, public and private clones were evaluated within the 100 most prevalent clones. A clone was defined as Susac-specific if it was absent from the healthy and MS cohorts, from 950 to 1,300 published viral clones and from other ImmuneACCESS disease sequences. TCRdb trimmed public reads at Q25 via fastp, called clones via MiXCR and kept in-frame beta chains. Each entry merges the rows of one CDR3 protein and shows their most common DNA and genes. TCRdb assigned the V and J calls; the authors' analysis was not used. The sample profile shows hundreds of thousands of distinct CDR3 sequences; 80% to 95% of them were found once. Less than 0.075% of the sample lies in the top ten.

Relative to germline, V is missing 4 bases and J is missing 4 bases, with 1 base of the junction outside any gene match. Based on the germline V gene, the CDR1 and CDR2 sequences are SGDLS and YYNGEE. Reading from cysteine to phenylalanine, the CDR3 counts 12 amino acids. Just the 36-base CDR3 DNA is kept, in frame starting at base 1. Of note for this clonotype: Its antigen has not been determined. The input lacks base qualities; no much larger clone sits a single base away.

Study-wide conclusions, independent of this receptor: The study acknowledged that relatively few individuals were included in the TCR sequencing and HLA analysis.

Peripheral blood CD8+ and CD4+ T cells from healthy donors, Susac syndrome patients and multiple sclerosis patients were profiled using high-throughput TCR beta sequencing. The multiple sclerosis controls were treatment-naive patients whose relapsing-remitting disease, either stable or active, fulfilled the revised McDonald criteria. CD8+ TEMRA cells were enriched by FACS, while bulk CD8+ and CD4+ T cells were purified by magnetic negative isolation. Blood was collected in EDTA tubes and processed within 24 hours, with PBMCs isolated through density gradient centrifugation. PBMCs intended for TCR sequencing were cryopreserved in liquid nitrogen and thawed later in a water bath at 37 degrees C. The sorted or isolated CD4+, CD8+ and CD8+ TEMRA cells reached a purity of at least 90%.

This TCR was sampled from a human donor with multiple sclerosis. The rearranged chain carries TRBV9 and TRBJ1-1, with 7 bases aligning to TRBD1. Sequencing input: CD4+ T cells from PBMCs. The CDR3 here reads CASSQGVTEAFF. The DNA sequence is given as TGTGCCAGCAGCCAGGGGGTCACTGAAGCTTTCTTT. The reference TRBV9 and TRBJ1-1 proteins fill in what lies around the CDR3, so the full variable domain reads DSGVTQTPKHLITATGQRVTLRCSPRSGDLSVYWYQQSLDQGLQFLIQYYNGEERAKGNILERFSAQQFPDLHSELNLSSLELGDSALYFCASSQGVTEAFFGQGTRLTVV.